The T cell receptor (beta chain) described here comes from a study of identical twins. General study points: Modelling underestimated the level of out-of-frame TCR alpha sharing observed in monozygotic twins. Out-of-frame alpha sequences common to twins exhibited an excess of low generation probability.

J lost 0 bases, V lost 0 bases, and 11 bases had no gene match. The germline V gene has CDR1 LNHNV and CDR2 YYDKDF (reference sequence). CDR3 length: 19 amino acids. From the 5' RACE reads, TCRdb called clonotypes with MiXCR, one entry per CDR3 protein. The sample lists approximately 500,000 distinct CDR3 sequences, over 12% seen once, with 0.44% in the top ten. Each donor was a healthy Caucasian. A remark on this clonotype: As yet, its antigen is unknown.

In addition, the sample was reused for a study of yellow fever vaccine responses in identical twins.

Sequencing used CD4+ T cells sorted from blood. The sequence was collected from a woman younger than 30 in good health. The chain joins TRBV15 to TRBJ2-1; 7 bases align to TRBD2. The DNA of the CDR3 is TGTGCCACCAGCAGAGAGCTCCGGGACTACCCAGACTCCTACAATGAGCAGTTCTTC. Translated: CATSRELRDYPDSYNEQFF.